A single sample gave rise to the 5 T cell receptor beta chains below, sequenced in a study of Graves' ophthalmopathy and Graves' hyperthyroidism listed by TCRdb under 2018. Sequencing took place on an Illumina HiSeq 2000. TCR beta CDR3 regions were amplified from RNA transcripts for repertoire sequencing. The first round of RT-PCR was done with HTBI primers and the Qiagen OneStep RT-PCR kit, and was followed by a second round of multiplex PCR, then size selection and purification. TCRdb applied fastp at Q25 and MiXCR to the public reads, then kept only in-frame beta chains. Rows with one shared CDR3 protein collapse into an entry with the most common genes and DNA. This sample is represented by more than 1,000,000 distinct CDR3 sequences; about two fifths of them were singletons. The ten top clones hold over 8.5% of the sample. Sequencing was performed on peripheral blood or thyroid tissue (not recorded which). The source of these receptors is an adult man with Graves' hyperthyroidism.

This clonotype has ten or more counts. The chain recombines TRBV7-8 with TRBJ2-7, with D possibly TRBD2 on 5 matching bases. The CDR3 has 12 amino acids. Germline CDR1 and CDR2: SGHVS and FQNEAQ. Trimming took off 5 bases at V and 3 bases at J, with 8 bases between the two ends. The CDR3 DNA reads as TGTGCCAGCAGCCCGACTAACTACGAGCAGTACTTC. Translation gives CASSPTNYEQYF.

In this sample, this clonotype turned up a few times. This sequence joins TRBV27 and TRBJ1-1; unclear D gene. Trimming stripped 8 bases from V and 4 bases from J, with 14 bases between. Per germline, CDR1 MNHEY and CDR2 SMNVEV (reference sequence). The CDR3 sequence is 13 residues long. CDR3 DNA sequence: TGTGCCAGCCCGGGGAGGAGTAGCACTGAAGCTTTCTTT. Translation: CASPGRSSTEAFF.

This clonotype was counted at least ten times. Written as DNA, the CDR3 is TGTGCCAGCAGCCAAAGCCCGGGGCAGACTGAAGCTTTCTTT. This encodes CASSQSPGQTEAFF. The V gene is TRBV7-2, the J gene TRBJ1-1, with a weak D call TRBD1 (5 bases). V was clipped by 5 bases and J by 5 bases, with 15 bases between them. The germline gives CDR1 SGHTA, CDR2 FQGNSA. CDR3 length equals 14 residues.

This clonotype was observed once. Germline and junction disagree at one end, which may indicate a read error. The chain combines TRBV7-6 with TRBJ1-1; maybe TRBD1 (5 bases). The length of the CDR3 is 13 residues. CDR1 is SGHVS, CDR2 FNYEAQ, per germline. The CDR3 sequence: CASSLAARGEALF. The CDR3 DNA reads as TGTGCCAGCAGCTTAGCGGCGCGGGGGGAAGCTCTCTTT. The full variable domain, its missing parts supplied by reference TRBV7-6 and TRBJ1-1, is GAGVSQSPRYKVTKRGQDVALRCDPISGHVSLYWYRQALGQGPEFLTYFNYEAQQDKSGLPNDRFSAERPEGSISTLTIQRTEQRDSAMYRCASSLAARGEALFGQGTRLTVV.

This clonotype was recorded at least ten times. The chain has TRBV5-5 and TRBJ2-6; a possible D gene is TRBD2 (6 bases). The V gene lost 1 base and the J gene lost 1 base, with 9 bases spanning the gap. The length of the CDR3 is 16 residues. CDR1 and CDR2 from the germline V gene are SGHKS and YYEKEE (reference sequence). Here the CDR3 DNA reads TGTGCCAGCAGCTTGTGGGCGGGGTCTGGGGCCAACGTCCTGACTTTC. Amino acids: CASSLWAGSGANVLTF. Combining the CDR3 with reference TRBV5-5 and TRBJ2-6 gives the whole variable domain DAGVTQSPTHLIKTRGQQVTLRCSPISGHKSVSWYQQVLGQGPQFIFQYYEKEERGRGNFPDRFSARQFPNYSSELNVNALLLGDSALYLCASSLWAGSGANVLTFGAGSRLTVL.